The source of this T cell receptor (beta chain) is a study of blood T cell repertoires in COVID-19. Overall study context: Acute and convalescent COVID-19 samples came from the United States, Italy and Spain. T cells, B-cell-depleted T cells, or PBMCs supplied cDNA or gDNA.

Only in-frame clones appear in the TCRdb table, and some are missing; sequencing was by immunoSEQ multiplex PCR. The sample has 100,000 to 110,000 clones; almost 80% are singletons. Input material: peripheral blood. This receptor was taken from a woman aged 65 to 85 with acute or convalescent COVID-19.

CDR3 bases: TGTGCCAGCAGTTACTCGACGCAGGGGGCGTTTGGCTACACCTTC. Protein: CASSYSTQGAFGYTF. The V and J genes are TRBV6-5 and TRBJ1-2; 8 bases fit TRBD1. V lost 0 bases and J lost 7; bases outside the gene matches: 7. The CDR3 spans 15 residues. From germline, CDR1 is MNHEY and CDR2 SVGAGI.